The 4 T cell receptor beta chains listed next were all sequenced from one sample in a study of shared clonotypes between healthy human individuals. Positive CCR7 selection of CD45RO-negative cells yielded the naive CD8 cells, and terminally differentiated effector memory CD45RA+ cells were excluded. The data were produced by immunoSEQ multiplex PCR, yet TCRdb's version contains in-frame clones alone and is incomplete. The sample lists about 2 million clones, approximately 94% occurring once. Input material: naive CD8+ T cells sorted from blood. The receptors derive from a man between 18 and 29 years old in good health.

V and J are TRBV5-3 and TRBJ2-7; weak D call: TRBD1 (6 bases). TRBV5-3 is reported as an ORF; its role is uncertain. V was clipped by 8 bases and J by 4 bases, with 16 bases between them. The CDR3 is 13 amino acids. CDR3 sequence: CASSTDRRYEQYF. In DNA form, the CDR3 reads TGTGCCAGCAGCACCGACAGGAGGTACGAGCAGTACTTC.

In the case of this clone: In the same sample, other DNA sequences code for this CDR3. V is TRBV11-2 and J is TRBJ2-7, with D possibly matching TRBD2 (6 bases). Germline CDR1 is SGHAT and CDR2 is FQNNGV. Trimming removed 0 bases at V and 7 bases at J, with 10 bases between. CDR3 length equals 13 residues. This CDR3 is CASSLELAVEQYF. The CDR3 DNA reads TGTGCCAGCAGCTTAGAACTAGCAGTGGAGCAGTACTTC.

The chain recombines TRBV13 with TRBJ2-7; TRBD2 agrees at 10 bases. V was pared by 4 bases and J by 2 bases, with 8 bases of the junction left unmatched. The CDR3 runs 16 residues. Germline V gene sequence: CDR1 PRHDT, CDR2 FYEKMQ (reference sequence). CDR3 bases: TGTGCCAGCAGCTCGTTTACTAGCGGGATCCCCTACGAGCAGTACTTC. This translates into CASSSFTSGIPYEQYF.

Concerning this clone itself: Other DNA variants within this sample encode the same CDR3. The chain joins TRBV5-1 to TRBJ2-1; the match to TRBD1 covers 7 bases. Germline lookup yields CDR1 SGHRS and CDR2 YFSETQ. The CDR3 runs to 14 residues. Germline trimming cut 0 bases from V and 4 bases from J; bases unmatched to any gene: 1. CDR3 protein: CASSLETGYNEQFF. The CDR3 DNA reads TGCGCCAGCAGCTTGGAGACAGGGTACAATGAGCAGTTCTTC.